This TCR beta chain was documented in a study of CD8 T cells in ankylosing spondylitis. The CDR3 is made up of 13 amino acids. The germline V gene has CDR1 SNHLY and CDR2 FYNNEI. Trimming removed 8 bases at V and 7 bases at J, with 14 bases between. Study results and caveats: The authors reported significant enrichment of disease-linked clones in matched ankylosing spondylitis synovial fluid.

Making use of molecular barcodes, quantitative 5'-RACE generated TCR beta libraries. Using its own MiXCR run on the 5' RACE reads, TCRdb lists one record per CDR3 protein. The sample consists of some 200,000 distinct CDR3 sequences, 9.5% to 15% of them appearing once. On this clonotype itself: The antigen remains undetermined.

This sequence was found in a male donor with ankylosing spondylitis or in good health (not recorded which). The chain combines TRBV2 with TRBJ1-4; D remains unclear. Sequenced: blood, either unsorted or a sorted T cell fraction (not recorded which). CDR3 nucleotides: TGTGCCAGCTGTTCAAGGGCAGGTGAAAAACTGTTTTTT. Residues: CASCSRAGEKLFF.